The next 10 T cell receptor beta chains were all read from a single sample in a study of identical twins (dated by TCRdb to 2016 to 2018). Libraries were built with 5' RACE. Instrument on record: Illumina HiSeq 2000. The public reads were reanalyzed by TCRdb: fastp trimming at Q25, MiXCR alignment, in-frame beta chains only. Under each unique CDR3 protein, matching rows form one entry showing the most common genes and DNA. The sample yields 450,000 to 600,000 distinct CDR3 sequences; about a fifth were counted once. Around 0.5% of the sample is held by the ten biggest clonotypes. Separately, the same data were catalogued under a study of yellow fever vaccine responses in identical twins.

The sample consisted of CD4+ T cells sorted from blood. These receptors originate from a young woman in good health.

CDR3 amino acids: CSASWTSGGPSSYNEQFF. The CDR3 DNA follows: TGCAGTGCTAGCTGGACTAGCGGGGGCCCCAGCTCCTACAATGAGCAGTTCTTC. The rearrangement links TRBV20-1 to TRBJ2-1, with 13 bases aligning to TRBD2. V dropped 3 bases and J dropped 0; count of bases not matched to a gene: 8. CDR1 and CDR2 from the germline V gene are DFQATT and SNEGSKA (reference sequence). The CDR3 length is 18 residues.

This rearrangement joins TRBV10-3 to TRBJ2-1; 9 bases agree with TRBD2. V gave up 4 bases and J gave up 6 bases; unmatched junction bases: 4. The CDR3 is 14 amino acids. CDR1 and CDR2 (germline): ENHRY, SYGVKD. CDR3 sequence: CAISGLADPNEQFF. As DNA, the CDR3 is TGTGCCATCAGTGGACTAGCGGACCCCAATGAGCAGTTCTTC.

This clonotype was observed a handful of times. The J gene is TRBJ2-5, the V gene TRBV24-1; D is ambiguous. The V end lost 2 bases, the J end lost 5 bases, and 8 bases lay between the germline ends. In germline, CDR1 is KGHDR, CDR2 SFDVKD. The CDR3 length is 13 residues. The CDR3 nucleotides are TGTGCCACCAGTGATTCAGCTGGGGAGACCCAGTACTTC. It is translated as CATSDSAGETQYF.

This clonotype turned up a few times. This chain uses TRBV18 with TRBJ2-3; D gene unclear. The V end was cut by 0 bases, the J end by 7 bases, with 8 bases between. Per germline, CDR1 KGHSH and CDR2 LQKENI. CDR3 length equals 13 residues. The CDR3 bases are TGTGCCAGCTCACCACCAGGGCTAAATACGCAGTATTTT. It specifies CASSPPGLNTQYF.

This clonotype was found a few times. The genes are TRBV5-6 and TRBJ1-2; D gene unclear. V shed 0 bases and J shed 4 bases, with 13 bases lying between them. Germline CDR1 reads SGHDT; CDR2 reads YYEEEE. The CDR3 is 15 residues long. CDR3 bases: TGTGCCAGCAGCTTGGGGGAAATGGACGGCTATGGCTACACCTTC. Its translation is CASSLGEMDGYGYTF.

The J gene is TRBJ2-7, the V gene TRBV5-6; D ambiguous. Germline V gene data show CDR1 as SGHDT and CDR2 as YYEEEE. The CDR3 runs 14 residues. V gave up 2 bases and J gave up 1 base, with 10 bases separating them. The CDR3: CASSFWFKSYEQYV. The CDR3 DNA reads TGTGCCAGCAGCTTCTGGTTTAAATCCTACGAGCAGTACGTC.

The chain uses TRBV6-1 and TRBJ2-7; 10 nucleotides agree with TRBD1. This CDR3 has 17 amino acids. Per germline, CDR1 MNHNS and CDR2 SASEGT. The junction had 6 bases not matched to a gene; V was cut back by 0 bases and J by 1 base. CDR3 nucleotide sequence: TGTGCCAGCAGTGAAGCGCGCGACAGGGGGCCGTCCTACGAGCAGTACTTC. Translation: CASSEARDRGPSYEQYF.

This clonotype was observed a handful of times. The CDR3 loop is CAVDAGTFSSYEQYF. The CDR3 region has the DNA TGTGCCGTGGACGCCGGGACTTTTTCGTCCTACGAGCAGTACTTC. The chain links TRBV10-3 to TRBJ2-7, with D perhaps TRBD2 (6 bases). The ends were cut back, 11 bases at V and 1 base at J, with 21 bases in the middle. Germline V gene lookup returns CDR1 ENHRY and CDR2 SYGVKD. This CDR3 is 15 amino acids long.

The rearrangement uses TRBV2 and TRBJ2-1; 8 bases agree with TRBD2. CDR1 SNHLY and CDR2 FYNNEI come from the germline V gene. The J segment lost 7 bases and the V segment lost 4 bases, leaving 9 bases of the junction unmatched. This CDR3 has 15 residues. CDR3 residues: CASSGGGAGDNEQFF. The CDR3 coding sequence is TGTGCCAGCAGTGGAGGAGGAGCGGGAGATAATGAGCAGTTCTTC.

In its sample, this clonotype was seen a few times. The chain joins TRBV3-1 to TRBJ2-7; 7 bases fit TRBD1. CDR3 length equals 14 residues. The V and J ends lost 5 bases and 2 bases, in that order; junction bases with no gene match: 6. Germline values: CDR1 LGHDT, CDR2 YNNKEL (reference sequence). CDR3 bases: TGTGCCAGCAGCTATAACACAGGGGCCTACGAGCAGTACTTC. Amino acid sequence: CASSYNTGAYEQYF.